The rows below give T cell receptor beta chains drawn from one sample of a study of vaccination and CD4 T cells after COVID-19. TCRdb passed the PCR reads through MiXCR, listing each CDR3 protein once. The data show about 25,000 distinct CDR3 sequences, with 35% to 55% seen just once and 7.2% held by the top ten. Their antigens are not known. Sequenced: CD4+ T cells from blood, cultured in vitro. The source is a human donor who had recovered from COVID-19. The CDR3 runs from the conserved cysteine through the conserved F or W. D genes are given only for firm matches. The size entry is marked missing in some rows and otherwise reads once, few, many or a size class.

d_gene	v_gene	abundance	j_gene	CDR3aa	CDR3nt
NA	TRBV6-1	NA	TRBJ1-5	CASTENNSNQPQHF	TGTGCCAGCACCGAAAACAATAGCAATCAGCCCCAGCATTTT
NA	TRBV20-1	NA	TRBJ2-7	CSAGSGTRGEQYF	TGCAGTGCTGGGTCCGGGACAAGGGGCGAGCAGTACTTC
NA	TRBV20-1	few	TRBJ2-1	CSARDLSGSSYNEQFF	TGCAGTGCTAGGGATCTGTCGGGGAGCTCCTACAATGAGCAGTTCTTC
NA	TRBV11-2	NA	TRBJ2-5	CAGSRLDRPQETQYF	TGTGCCGGCAGCCGTCTAGACAGGCCCCAAGAGACCCAGTACTTC
TRBD1	TRBV19	NA	TRBJ1-5	CASSIGGRGAMTQHF	TGTGCCAGTAGTATAGGCGGCAGGGGGGCGATGACCCAGCATTTT
NA	TRBV7-9	NA	TRBJ2-7	CASSLASDEQYF	TGTGCCAGCAGCTTAGCCTCCGACGAGCAGTACTTC
TRBD1	TRBV6-1	NA	TRBJ2-7	CASSKGQGTYEQYF	TGTGCCAGCAGCAAAGGACAGGGTACCTACGAGCAGTACTTC
NA	TRBV10-3	few	TRBJ1-1	CAISESSPGEWTEAFF	TGTGCCATCAGTGAGTCTTCGCCCGGGGAGTGGACTGAAGCTTTCTTT
TRBD1	TRBV20-1	NA	TRBJ1-5	CSARDDRGESQPQHF	TGCAGTGCTAGAGATGACAGGGGGGAATCTCAGCCCCAGCATTTT
TRBD2	TRBV20-1	NA	TRBJ2-1	CSARLGTSGSNEQFF	TGCAGTGCTCGCCTGGGGACTAGCGGGAGCAATGAGCAGTTCTTC
TRBD2	TRBV7-9	few	TRBJ2-3	CASSLAGGPTDTQYF	TGTGCCAGCAGCCTAGCGGGAGGTCCTACAGATACGCAGTATTTT
NA	TRBV10-3	NA	TRBJ1-1	CAISESTVEAFF	TGTGCCATCAGTGAGTCGACAGTTGAAGCTTTCTTT
NA	TRBV20-1	NA	TRBJ2-2	CSARVPAGELFF	TGCAGTGCTAGAGTACCCGCCGGGGAGCTGTTTTTT
NA	TRBV7-9	NA	TRBJ2-5	CASSLGTNLGETQYF	TGTGCCAGCAGCTTGGGGACAAACCTAGGGGAGACCCAGTACTTC
TRBD1	TRBV19	once	TRBJ2-7	CASSISRTGVSGEQYF	TGTGCCAGTAGTATCTCCAGGACAGGGGTGTCGGGCGAGCAGTACTTC
TRBD1	TRBV20-1	few	TRBJ1-6	CSVTGGQSPLHF	TGCAGTGTTACAGGGGGCCAGTCACCCCTCCACTTT
TRBD2	TRBV7-3	NA	TRBJ2-1	CASSLKTSGGVLHEQFF	TGTGCCAGCAGCTTAAAGACTAGCGGGGGGGTACTGCATGAGCAGTTCTTC
NA	TRBV7-2	few	TRBJ2-5	CASSSGTQETQYF	TGTGCCAGCAGCTCCGGGACCCAAGAGACCCAGTACTTC
TRBD2	TRBV7-2	NA	TRBJ2-2	CASSQGLAGLPRAGELFF	TGTGCCAGCAGCCAGGGACTAGCGGGGCTACCGCGGGCCGGGGAGCTGTTTTTT